Following are 5 T cell receptor beta chains from one sample sequenced in a study of blood T cell repertoires in COVID-19. The repertoire was sequenced with immunoSEQ multiplex PCR; TCRdb's copy has only in-frame clones and lacks some. The sample holds some 200,000 clones, about 86% seen once. The material sequenced was peripheral blood. These receptor sequences come from a woman aged 55-69 years with acute or convalescent COVID-19.

The chain joins TRBV15 to TRBJ1-1; D is uncertain. This CDR3 has 15 residues. The V and J ends lost 0 bases and 5 bases respectively, with 13 bases between them. CDR1 LNHNV and CDR2 YYDKDF come from the germline V gene (reference sequence). The CDR3 DNA reads as TGTGCCACCAGCAGAGATAAGCAAACGGGGACTGAAGCTTTCTTT. Its protein product is CATSRDKQTGTEAFF. Variable domain in full (rest from reference TRBV15 and TRBJ1-1): DAMVIQNPRYQVTQFGKPVTLSCSQTLNHNVMYWYQQKSSQAPKLLFHYYDKDFNNEADTPDNFQSRRPNTSFCFLDIRSPGLGDTAMYLCATSRDKQTGTEAFFGQGTRLTVV.

A word on this clone: The sample contains more than one DNA sequence encoding this CDR3. The V gene is TRBV5-1, the J gene TRBJ1-2, with 7 bases lining up with TRBD1. The CDR3 is made up of 13 amino acids. With 4 bases clipped from V and 5 bases from J, the junction kept 5 bases outside the gene matches. Germline assignment: CDR1 SGHRS and CDR2 YFSETQ. The CDR3 coding sequence is TGCGCCAGCAGCCCGGGACAGACGTATGGCTACACCTTC. Translated: CASSPGQTYGYTF.

This chain uses TRBV3-1 (or the pseudogene TRBV3-2) with TRBJ2-5; 14 bases are shared with TRBD2. Germline loops: CDR1 LGHDT, CDR2 YNNKEL (reference sequence). With 3 bases clipped from V and 1 base from J, the junction kept 4 bases outside the gene matches. CDR3 length: 17 amino acids. This chain's CDR3 is CASSQRLAGGIQETQYF. The CDR3 DNA reads as TGTGCCAGCAGCCAGAGACTAGCGGGGGGGATCCAAGAGACCCAGTACTTC.

This chain connects TRBV5-1 to TRBJ2-5, with a possible D match to TRBD1 (5 bases). The CDR3 spans 15 residues. Germline V gene data show CDR1 as SGHRS and CDR2 as YFSETQ. Trimming stripped 3 bases from V and 4 bases from J, with 16 bases between. The CDR3 bases are TGCGCCAGCAGCTCCAAACCAAGTAGGGGAGAGACCCAGTACTTC. Translation gives CASSSKPSRGETQYF.

This chain connects TRBV6-5 to TRBJ1-6, with D maybe TRBD1 (6 bases). CDR3 length: 15 amino acids. Between the trimmed V and J ends, which lost 5 bases and 7 bases, there was a span of 15 bases. Germline CDR1 is MNHEY and CDR2 is SVGAGI. The CDR3 DNA follows: TGTGCCAGCAGTAAGAAGACAGGTGGGAATTCACCCCTCCACTTT. Protein sequence: CASSKKTGGNSPLHF.